This T cell receptor (beta chain) was obtained from a study of a mutant IDH1 vaccine in newly diagnosed glioma. Study information: Treated patients, averaging 40.4 years, were roughly 60% male and approximately 38% female. Earlier therapy was either radiotherapy, temozolomide, or both, and most got both.

Of note for this clone: Antigen specificity is unknown.

Stated time point: week 23, last vaccination. The content of each vaccine dose was 300 ug of mutant IDH1 20-mer peptide, and topical imiquimod accompanied it. Diagnosis in the donors showed new WHO grade 3 or 4 astrocytomas that were IDH1-mutant and ATRX-lost. TCRdb keeps only in-frame clones here, not all; method: immunoSEQ multiplex PCR. The data contain some 60,000 clones, more than 75% of them seen just once; the ten biggest clones take up about 1.4%. The source material was PBMCs, sampled from a glioma patient whose treatment included an IDH1 peptide vaccine. This clonotype originated in a middle-aged man with glioma.

The CDR3 protein is CASSLVGSSNTGELFF. CDR3 sequence (DNA): TGCGCCAGCAGCTTGGTGGGCAGCTCGAACACCGGGGAGCTGTTTTTT. The rearrangement links TRBV5-1 to TRBJ2-2, with D unresolved. V lost 0 bases to trimming and J lost 0 bases, with 9 bases between them. In germline, CDR1 is SGHRS, CDR2 YFSETQ. CDR3 size: 16 residues.